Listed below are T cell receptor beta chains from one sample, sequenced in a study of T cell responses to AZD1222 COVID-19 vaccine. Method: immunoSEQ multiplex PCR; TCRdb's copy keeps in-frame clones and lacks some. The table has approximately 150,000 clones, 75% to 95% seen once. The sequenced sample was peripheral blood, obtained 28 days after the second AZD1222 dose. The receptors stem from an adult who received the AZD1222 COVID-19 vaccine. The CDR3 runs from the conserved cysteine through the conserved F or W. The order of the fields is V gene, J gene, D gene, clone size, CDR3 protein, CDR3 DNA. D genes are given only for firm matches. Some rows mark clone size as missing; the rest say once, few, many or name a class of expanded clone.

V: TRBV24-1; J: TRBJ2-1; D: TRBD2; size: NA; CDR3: CATSTGTSGYNEQFF; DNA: TGTGCCACAAGCACCGGGACTAGCGGATACAATGAGCAGTTCTTC
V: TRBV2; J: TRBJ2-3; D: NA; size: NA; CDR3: CASSPYNPDTQYF; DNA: TGTGCCAGCAGTCCGTACAATCCAGATACGCAGTATTTT
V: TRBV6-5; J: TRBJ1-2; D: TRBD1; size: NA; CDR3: CASRDLTGQSGYTF; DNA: TGTGCCAGCAGGGACCTAACGGGACAGAGTGGCTACACCTTC
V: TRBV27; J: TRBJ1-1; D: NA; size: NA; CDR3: CASSLLGLLNTEAFF; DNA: TGTGCCAGCAGTTTATTAGGGCTACTGAACACTGAAGCTTTCTTT
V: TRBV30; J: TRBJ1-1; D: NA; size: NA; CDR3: CACTRLSGDEAFF; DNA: TGTGCCTGTACTAGGCTTTCGGGTGATGAAGCTTTCTTT
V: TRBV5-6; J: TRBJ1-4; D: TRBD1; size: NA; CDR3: CASSSGTEGEKLFF; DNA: TGTGCCAGCAGCTCCGGGACAGAGGGTGAAAAACTGTTTTTT
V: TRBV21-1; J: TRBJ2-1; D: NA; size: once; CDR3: CASSKKRLAGGPIFIEQFF; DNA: TGTGCCAGCAGCAAAAAAAGGTTAGCGGGAGGCCCCATTTTTATTGAGCAGTTCTTC
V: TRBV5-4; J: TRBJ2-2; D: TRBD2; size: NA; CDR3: CASSWSVGLAGGPNTGELFF; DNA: TGTGCCAGCAGCTGGAGCGTGGGACTAGCGGGAGGGCCAAACACCGGGGAGCTGTTTTTT
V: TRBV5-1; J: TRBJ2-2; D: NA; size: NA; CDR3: CASTRGSTGELFF; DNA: TGCGCCAGCACCCGGGGCTCGACCGGGGAGCTGTTTTTT
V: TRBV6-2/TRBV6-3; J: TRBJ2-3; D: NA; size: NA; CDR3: CASSYQRGTTDTQYF; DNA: TGTGCCAGCAGTTACCAACGCGGAACCACAGATACGCAGTATTTT
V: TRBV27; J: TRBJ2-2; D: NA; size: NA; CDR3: CASSLIQGTGELFF; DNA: TGTGCCAGCAGTTTAATACAAGGTACCGGGGAGCTGTTTTTT
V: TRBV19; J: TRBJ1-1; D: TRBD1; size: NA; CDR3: CASSIRTGTNEAFF; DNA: TGTGCCAGTAGTATCCGGACAGGGACGAATGAAGCTTTCTTT
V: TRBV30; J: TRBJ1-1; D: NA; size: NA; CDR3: CASRFLNEAFF; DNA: TGTGCCTCAAGGTTCCTGAATGAAGCTTTCTTT
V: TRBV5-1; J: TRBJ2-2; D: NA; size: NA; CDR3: CASRGGAVDGTGELFF; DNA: TGCGCCAGCAGAGGAGGAGCGGTTGATGGGACCGGGGAGCTGTTTTTT
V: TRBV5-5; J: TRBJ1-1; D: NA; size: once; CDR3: CASSTRLQVNTEAFF; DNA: TGTGCCAGCAGCACCAGACTGCAGGTGAACACTGAAGCTTTCTTT
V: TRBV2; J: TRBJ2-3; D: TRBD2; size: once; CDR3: CASRGLASRTDTQYF; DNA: TGTGCCAGCAGAGGACTAGCGTCGAGAACAGATACGCAGTATTTT
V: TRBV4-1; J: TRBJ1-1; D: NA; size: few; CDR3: CASSQGQGLNTEAFF; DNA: TGCGCCAGCAGCCAGGGCCAAGGGCTGAACACTGAAGCTTTCTTT
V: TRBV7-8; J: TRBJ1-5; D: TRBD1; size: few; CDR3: CASSTDRGNQPQHF; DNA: TGTGCCAGCAGTACGGACAGGGGAAATCAGCCCCAGCATTTT
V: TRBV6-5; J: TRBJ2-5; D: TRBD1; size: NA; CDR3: CASSYGTGVAQETQYF; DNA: TGTGCCAGCAGTTACGGGACAGGGGTGGCCCAAGAGACCCAGTACTTC
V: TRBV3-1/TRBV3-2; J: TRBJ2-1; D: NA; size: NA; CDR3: CASSQGVSSSINEQFF; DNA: TGTGCCAGCAGCCAAGGAGTCAGCTCTAGCATAAATGAGCAGTTCTTC
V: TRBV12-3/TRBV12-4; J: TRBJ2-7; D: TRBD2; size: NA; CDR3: CASRLAGVNEQYF; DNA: TGTGCCAGCAGACTAGCGGGAGTGAACGAGCAGTACTTC
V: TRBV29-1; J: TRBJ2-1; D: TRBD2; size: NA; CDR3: CSVDTLAVRNEQFF; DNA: TGCAGCGTTGATACCCTAGCGGTTAGGAATGAGCAGTTCTTC
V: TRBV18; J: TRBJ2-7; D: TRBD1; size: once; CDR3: CASGTGQGNYEQYF; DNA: TGTGCCAGCGGGACGGGACAGGGAAACTACGAGCAGTACTTC
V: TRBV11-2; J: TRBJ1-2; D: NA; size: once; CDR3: CASSLGPNRNSYGYTF; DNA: TGTGCCAGCAGCTTAGGTCCGAACAGGAATAGCTATGGCTACACCTTC
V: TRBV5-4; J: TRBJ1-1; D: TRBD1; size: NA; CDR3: CASSQGTVTEAFF; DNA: TGTGCCAGCAGCCAAGGGACAGTCACTGAAGCTTTCTTT
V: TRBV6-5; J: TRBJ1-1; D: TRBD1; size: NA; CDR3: CASDRTGNTEAFF; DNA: TGTGCCAGCGATAGGACAGGGAACACTGAAGCTTTCTTT
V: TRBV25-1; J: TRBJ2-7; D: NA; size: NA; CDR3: CASSDPRGYEQYF; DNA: TGTGCCAGCAGTGACCCCAGGGGCTACGAGCAGTACTTC
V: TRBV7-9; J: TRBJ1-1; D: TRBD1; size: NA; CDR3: CASSLGTGWTTEAFF; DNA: TGTGCCAGCAGCTTAGGGACAGGGTGGACCACTGAAGCTTTCTTT
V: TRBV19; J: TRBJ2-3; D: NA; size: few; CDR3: CASSNRDTQYF; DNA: TGTGCCAGTAGTAACAGGGATACGCAGTATTTT
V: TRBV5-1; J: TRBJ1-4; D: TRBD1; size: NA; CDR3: CASRAGTASSNEKLFF; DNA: TGCGCCAGCAGAGCCGGGACAGCGTCGTCAAATGAAAAACTGTTTTTT
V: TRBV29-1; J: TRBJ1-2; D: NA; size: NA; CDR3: CSVSRERVSNYGYTF; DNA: TGCAGCGTTAGCAGGGAACGGGTTTCTAACTATGGCTACACCTTC
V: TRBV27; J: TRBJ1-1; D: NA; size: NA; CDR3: CASSLRQRNTEAFF; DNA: TGTGCCAGCAGTTTACGACAGAGGAACACTGAAGCTTTCTTT
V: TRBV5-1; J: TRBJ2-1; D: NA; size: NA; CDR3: CASSLEGWDNEQFF; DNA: TGCGCCAGCAGCTTGGAGGGCTGGGACAATGAGCAGTTCTTC
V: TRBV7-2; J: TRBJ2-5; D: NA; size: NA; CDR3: CASSGPGGMGETQYF; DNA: TGTGCCAGCAGCGGGCCAGGGGGGATGGGAGAGACCCAGTACTTC
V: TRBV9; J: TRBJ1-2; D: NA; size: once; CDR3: CASSVDSSYGYTF; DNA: TGTGCCAGCAGCGTCGACAGTTCCTATGGCTACACCTTC
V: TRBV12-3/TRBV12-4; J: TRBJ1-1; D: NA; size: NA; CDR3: CASSLRANTEAFF; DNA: TGTGCCAGCAGCCTCCGGGCGAACACTGAAGCTTTCTTT
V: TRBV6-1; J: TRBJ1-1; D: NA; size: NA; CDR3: CASSEEGRYTEAFF; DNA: TGTGCCAGCAGTGAAGAGGGCCGGTACACTGAAGCTTTCTTT
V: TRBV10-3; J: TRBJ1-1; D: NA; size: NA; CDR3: CAISESNRAGEAFF; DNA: TGTGCCATCAGTGAGTCGAACAGGGCTGGTGAAGCTTTCTTT
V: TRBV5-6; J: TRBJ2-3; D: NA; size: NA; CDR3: CASSLGTTDTQYF; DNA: TGTGCCAGCAGCTTGGGCACCACAGATACGCAGTATTTT
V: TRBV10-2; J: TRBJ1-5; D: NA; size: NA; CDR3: CASSEGAAGVHQPQHF; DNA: TGCGCCAGCAGTGAGGGGGCCGCGGGCGTACATCAGCCCCAGCATTTT
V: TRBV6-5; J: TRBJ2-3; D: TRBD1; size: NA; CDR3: CASTSGQPNTDTQYF; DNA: TGTGCCAGCACTTCGGGACAGCCTAACACAGATACGCAGTATTTT
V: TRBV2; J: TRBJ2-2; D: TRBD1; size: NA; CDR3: CASSSGQGLTGELFF; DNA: TGTGCCAGCAGTTCCGGACAGGGACTCACCGGGGAGCTGTTTTTT
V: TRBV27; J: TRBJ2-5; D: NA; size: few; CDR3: CASSLIGRETQYF; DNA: TGTGCCAGCAGTTTAATCGGACGAGAGACCCAGTACTTC
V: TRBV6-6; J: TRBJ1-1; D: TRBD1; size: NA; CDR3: CASSPGQGDAFF; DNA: TGTGCCAGCAGTCCCGGACAGGGAGATGCTTTCTTT
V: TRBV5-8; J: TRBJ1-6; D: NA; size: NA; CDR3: CASSFGRRRSSYNSPLHF; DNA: TGTGCCAGCAGCTTCGGGCGACGGAGGAGCTCCTATAATTCACCCCTCCACTTT
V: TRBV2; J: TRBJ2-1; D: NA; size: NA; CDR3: CASSSGLGSYNEQFF; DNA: TGTGCCAGCAGTAGCGGGCTGGGATCCTACAATGAGCAGTTCTTC
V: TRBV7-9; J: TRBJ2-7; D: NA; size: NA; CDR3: CASSLGGTDYEQYF; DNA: TGTGCCAGCAGCTTAGGCGGGACTGACTACGAGCAGTACTTC
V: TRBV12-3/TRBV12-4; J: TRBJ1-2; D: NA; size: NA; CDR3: CASSLQSYGYTF; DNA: TGTGCCAGCAGCCTTCAATCCTATGGCTACACCTTC
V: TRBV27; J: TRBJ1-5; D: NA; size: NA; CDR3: CASSLSGDVRQPQHF; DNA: TGTGCCAGCAGTTTATCGGGGGATGTACGTCAGCCCCAGCATTTT
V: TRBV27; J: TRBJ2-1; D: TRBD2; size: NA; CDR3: CASSLWGTSGGYNEQFF; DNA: TGTGCCAGCAGTTTATGGGGAACTAGCGGGGGGTACAATGAGCAGTTCTTC
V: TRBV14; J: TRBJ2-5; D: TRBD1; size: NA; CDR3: CASSRPGGETQYF; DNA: TGTGCCAGCAGCCGGCCAGGGGGAGAGACCCAGTACTTC
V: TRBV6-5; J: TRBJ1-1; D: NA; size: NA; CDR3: CASSYSTKAFF; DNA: TGTGCCAGCAGTTACTCTACAAAAGCTTTCTTT
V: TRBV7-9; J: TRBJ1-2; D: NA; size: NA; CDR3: CASSRSGRDYGYTF; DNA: TGTGCCAGCAGCCGGAGCGGACGGGACTATGGCTACACCTTC
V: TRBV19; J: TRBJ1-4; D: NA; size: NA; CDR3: CASSVGRVDEKLFF; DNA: TGTGCCAGTAGTGTAGGTCGCGTTGATGAAAAACTGTTTTTT
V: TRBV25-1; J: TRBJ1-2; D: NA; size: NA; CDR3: CASSEFGGETNYGYTF; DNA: TGTGCCAGCAGTGAATTTGGGGGTGAGACTAACTATGGCTACACCTTC
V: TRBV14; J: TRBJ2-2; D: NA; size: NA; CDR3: CASSRMPSPNTGELFF; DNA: TGTGCCAGCAGCCGGATGCCTAGCCCGAATACCGGGGAGCTGTTTTTT
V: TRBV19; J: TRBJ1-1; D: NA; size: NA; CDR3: CASSITLQGGMNTEAFF; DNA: TGTGCCAGTAGTATAACCCTTCAGGGTGGGATGAACACTGAAGCTTTCTTT
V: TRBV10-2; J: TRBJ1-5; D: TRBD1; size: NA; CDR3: CASSRTGGKEPQHF; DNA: TGCGCCAGCAGTCGGACAGGGGGCAAGGAGCCCCAGCATTTT